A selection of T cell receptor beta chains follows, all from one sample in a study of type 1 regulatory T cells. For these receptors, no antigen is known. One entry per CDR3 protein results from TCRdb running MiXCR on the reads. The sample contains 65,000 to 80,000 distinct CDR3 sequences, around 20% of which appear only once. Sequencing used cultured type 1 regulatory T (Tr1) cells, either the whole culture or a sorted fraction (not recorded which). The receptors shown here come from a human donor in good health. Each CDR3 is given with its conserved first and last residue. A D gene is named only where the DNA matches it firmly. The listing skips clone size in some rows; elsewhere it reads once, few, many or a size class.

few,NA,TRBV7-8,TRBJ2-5,CASSGRGGKQETQYF,TGTGCCAGCAGCGGTAGGGGGGGGAAACAAGAGACCCAGTACTTC
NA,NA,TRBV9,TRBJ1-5,CASSVDNEDTQHF,TGTGCCAGCAGCGTAGACAACGAAGATACGCAGCATTTT
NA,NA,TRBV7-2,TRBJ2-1,CASSLGSRTGPEQFF,TGTGCCAGCAGCTTAGGGAGTCGCACCGGGCCTGAGCAGTTCTTC
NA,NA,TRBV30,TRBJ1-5,CAFNPGDGQPQHF,TGTGCCTTTAATCCAGGGGACGGGCAGCCCCAGCATTTT
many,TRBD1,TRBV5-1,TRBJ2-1,CASSPGQSVYEQFF,TGCGCCAGCAGTCCGGGACAGTCGGTCTATGAGCAGTTCTTC
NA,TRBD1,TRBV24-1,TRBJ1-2,CATAGQGNYGYTF,TGTGCCACCGCCGGACAGGGGAACTATGGCTACACCTTC
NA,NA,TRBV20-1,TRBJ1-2,CSVKGIGNYGYTF,TGCAGTGTTAAAGGCATCGGAAACTATGGCTACACCTTC
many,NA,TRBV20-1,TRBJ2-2,CSARETGLRGTGELFF,TGCAGTGCTAGAGAGACGGGCCTTCGGGGTACCGGGGAGCTGTTTTTT
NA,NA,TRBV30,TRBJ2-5,CAWSVVEETQYF,TGTGCCTGGAGTGTAGTTGAAGAGACCCAGTACTTC
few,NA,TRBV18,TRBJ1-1,CASSQHDGAEAFF,TGTGCCAGCTCACAGCACGACGGGGCCGAAGCTTTCTTT
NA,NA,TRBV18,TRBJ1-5,CASSGGEGTQPQHF,TGTGCCAGCTCAGGCGGCGAGGGCACGCAGCCCCAGCATTTT
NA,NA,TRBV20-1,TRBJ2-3,CSAPSGGHTQYF,TGCAGTGCTCCTTCGGGGGGCCATACGCAGTATTTT
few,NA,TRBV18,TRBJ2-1,CASSPRTANEQFF,TGTGCCAGCTCACCGAGGACTGCCAATGAGCAGTTCTTC
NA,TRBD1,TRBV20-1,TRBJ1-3,CSATQGGSGNTIYF,TGCAGTGCTACCCAGGGGGGCTCTGGAAACACCATATATTTT
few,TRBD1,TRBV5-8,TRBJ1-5,CASSTRTGGLNQPQHF,TGTGCCAGCAGCACTCGGACAGGGGGCCTCAATCAGCCCCAGCATTTT
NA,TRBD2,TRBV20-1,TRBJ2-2,CSASTSGRAGELFF,TGCAGTGCCTCCACTAGCGGGAGGGCCGGGGAGCTGTTTTTT
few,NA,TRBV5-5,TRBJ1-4,CASSLGLANEKLFF,TGTGCCAGCAGCCTAGGATTGGCTAATGAAAAACTGTTTTTT
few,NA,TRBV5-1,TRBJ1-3,CASSSSSGASSGNTIYF,TGCGCCAGCAGCTCCTCCTCAGGGGCTAGCTCTGGAAACACCATATATTTT
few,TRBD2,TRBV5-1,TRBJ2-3,CASRDGTSGPTDTQYF,TGCGCCAGCAGGGACGGGACTAGCGGTCCGACAGATACGCAGTATTTT
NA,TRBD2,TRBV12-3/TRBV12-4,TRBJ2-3,CASSSAGGRTDTQYF,TGTGCCAGCAGTTCAGCGGGAGGGCGTACAGATACGCAGTATTTT
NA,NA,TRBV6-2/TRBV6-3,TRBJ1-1,CASETNTEGPPKAFF,TGTGCCAGCGAGACAAACACTGAAGGACCCCCAAAAGCTTTCTTT
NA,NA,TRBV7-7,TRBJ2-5,CASSPAETQYF,TGTGCTAGCAGCCCTGCGGAGACCCAGTACTTC
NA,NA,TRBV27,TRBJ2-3,CASSLLWGEIPPDTQYF,TGTGCCAGCAGTTTATTGTGGGGGGAGATACCCCCAGATACGCAGTATTTT
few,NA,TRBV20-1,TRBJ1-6,CSARRDPWVMNSPLHF,TGCAGTGCTAGAAGGGACCCCTGGGTCATGAATTCACCCCTCCACTTT
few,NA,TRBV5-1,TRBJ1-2,CASSLDRMYGYTF,TGCGCCAGCAGCTTGGACCGGATGTATGGCTACACCTTC
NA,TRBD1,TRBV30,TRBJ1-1,CAWGDRNTEAFF,TGTGCCTGGGGGGACAGGAACACTGAAGCTTTCTTT
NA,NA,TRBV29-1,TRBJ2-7,CSVEDRDSYEQYF,TGCAGCGTTGAAGATCGAGACAGCTACGAGCAGTACTTC
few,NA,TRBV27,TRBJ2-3,CASSPIRQVTDTQYF,TGTGCCAGCAGTCCAATTAGACAGGTCACAGATACGCAGTATTTT
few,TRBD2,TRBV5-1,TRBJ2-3,CASSLLTSGEADTQYF,TGCGCCAGCAGCTTGCTAACTAGCGGGGAGGCAGATACGCAGTATTTT
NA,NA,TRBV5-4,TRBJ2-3,CASSLWTGTDTQYF,TGTGCCAGCAGCTTATGGACTGGAACAGATACGCAGTATTTT
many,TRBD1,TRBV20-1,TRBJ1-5,CSAKGGMIQPQHF,TGCAGTGCTAAAGGGGGCATGATACAGCCCCAGCATTTT
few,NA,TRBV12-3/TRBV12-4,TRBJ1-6,CASTQEGSAVPLHF,TGTGCCAGCACTCAGGAAGGTTCGGCGGTACCCCTCCACTTT
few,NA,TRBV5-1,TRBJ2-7,CASSLVGDEQYF,TGCGCCAGCAGCTTGGTCGGGGACGAGCAGTACTTC
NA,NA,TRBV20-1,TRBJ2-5,CSATRETQYF,TGCAGTGCGACTCGAGAGACCCAGTACTTC
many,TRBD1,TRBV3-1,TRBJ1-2,CASSQDRGIGYTF,TGTGCCAGCAGCCAAGACAGGGGGATCGGCTACACCTTC
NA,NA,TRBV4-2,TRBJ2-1,CASSQAPFSGSNEQFF,TGTGCCAGCAGCCAAGCCCCCTTTAGTGGGAGCAATGAGCAGTTCTTC
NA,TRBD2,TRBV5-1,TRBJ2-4,CASSLDPGGNIQYF,TGCGCCAGCAGCTTGGATCCGGGAGGGAACATTCAGTACTTC
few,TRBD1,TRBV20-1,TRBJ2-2,CSATWDRGPGELFF,TGCAGTGCCACTTGGGACAGGGGGCCTGGGGAGCTGTTTTTT
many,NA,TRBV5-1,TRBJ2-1,CASSLGLSGEQFF,TGCGCCAGCAGCTTGGGACTATCAGGGGAGCAGTTCTTC
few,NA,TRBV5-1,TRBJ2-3,CASSLGLPGDTQYF,TGCGCCAGCAGCTTGGGACTGCCAGGAGATACGCAGTATTTT
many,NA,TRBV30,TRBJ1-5,CAWSEGMVKQPQHF,TGTGCCTGGAGCGAGGGGATGGTTAAGCAGCCCCAGCATTTT
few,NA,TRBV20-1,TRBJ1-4,CSAMSTNEKLFF,TGCAGTGCTATGTCAACTAATGAAAAACTGTTTTTT
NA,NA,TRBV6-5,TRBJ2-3,CASSDRRITDAQYF,TGTGCCAGCAGTGACCGGAGGATCACAGATGCGCAGTATTTT
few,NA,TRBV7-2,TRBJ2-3,CASSSKRALTDTQYF,TGTGCCAGCAGCTCCAAGCGGGCTCTCACAGATACGCAGTATTTT
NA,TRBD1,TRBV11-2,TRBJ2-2,CASSLGGTGFGELFF,TGTGCCAGCAGCTTAGGTGGGACAGGGTTCGGGGAGCTGTTTTTT
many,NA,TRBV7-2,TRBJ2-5,CASSLIPRETQYF,TGTGCCAGCAGCTTAATCCCAAGGGAGACCCAGTACTTC
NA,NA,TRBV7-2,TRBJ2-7,CASSLAPYEQYF,TGTGCCAGCAGCTTAGCGCCCTACGAGCAGTACTTC
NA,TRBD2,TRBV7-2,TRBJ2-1,CASSRLAGGFGEQFF,TGTGCCAGCAGCCGACTAGCGGGAGGATTTGGTGAGCAGTTCTTC
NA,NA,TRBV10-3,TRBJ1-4,CAISLAEDEKLFF,TGTGCCATCAGTCTGGCAGAAGATGAAAAACTGTTTTTT
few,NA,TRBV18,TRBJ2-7,CASSPSRLGEQYF,TGTGCCAGCTCACCGTCCCGATTGGGGGAGCAGTACTTC